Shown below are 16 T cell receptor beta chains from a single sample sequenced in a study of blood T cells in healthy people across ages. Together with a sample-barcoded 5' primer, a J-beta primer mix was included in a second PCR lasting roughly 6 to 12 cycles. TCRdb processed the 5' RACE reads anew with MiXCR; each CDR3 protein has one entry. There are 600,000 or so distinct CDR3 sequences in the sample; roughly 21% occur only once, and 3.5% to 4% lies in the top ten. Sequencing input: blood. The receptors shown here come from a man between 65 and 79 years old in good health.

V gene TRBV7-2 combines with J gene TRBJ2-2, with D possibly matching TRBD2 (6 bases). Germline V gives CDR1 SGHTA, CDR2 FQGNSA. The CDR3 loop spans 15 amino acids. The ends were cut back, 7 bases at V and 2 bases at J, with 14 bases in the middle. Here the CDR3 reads CASMRWGLNTGELFF. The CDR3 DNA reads TGTGCCAGCATGCGCTGGGGACTTAACACCGGGGAGCTGTTTTTT.

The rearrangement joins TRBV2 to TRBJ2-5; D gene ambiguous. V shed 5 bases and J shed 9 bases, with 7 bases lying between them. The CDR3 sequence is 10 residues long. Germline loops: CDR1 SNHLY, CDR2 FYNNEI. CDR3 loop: CASSFGAQYF. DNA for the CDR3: TGTGCCAGCAGTTTTGGGGCCCAGTACTTC.

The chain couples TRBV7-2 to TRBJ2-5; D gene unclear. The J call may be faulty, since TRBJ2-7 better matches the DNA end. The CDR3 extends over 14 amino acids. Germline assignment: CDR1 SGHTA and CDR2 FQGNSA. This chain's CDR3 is CASSLYSLGYEQYF. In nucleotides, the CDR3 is TGTGCCAGCAGCTTGTACAGCCTAGGATACGAGCAGTACTTC.

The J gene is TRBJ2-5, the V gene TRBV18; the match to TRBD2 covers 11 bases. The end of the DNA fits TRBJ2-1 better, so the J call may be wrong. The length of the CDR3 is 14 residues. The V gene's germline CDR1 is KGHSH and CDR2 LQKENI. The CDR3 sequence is CASSGTSGANEQFF. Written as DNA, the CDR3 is TGTGCCAGCTCCGGGACTAGCGGAGCCAATGAGCAGTTCTTC.

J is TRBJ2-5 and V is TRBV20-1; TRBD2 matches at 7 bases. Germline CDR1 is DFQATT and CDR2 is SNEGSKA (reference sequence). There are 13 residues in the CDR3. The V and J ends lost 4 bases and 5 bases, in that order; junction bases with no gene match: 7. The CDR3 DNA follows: TGCAGTGCTACCGGGGGGATAGGGGAGACCCAGTACTTC. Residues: CSATGGIGETQYF.

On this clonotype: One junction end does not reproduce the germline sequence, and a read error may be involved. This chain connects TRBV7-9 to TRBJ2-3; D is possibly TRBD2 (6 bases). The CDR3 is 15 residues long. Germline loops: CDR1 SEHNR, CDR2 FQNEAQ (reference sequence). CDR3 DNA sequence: TGTTCCAGCAGCTGGGGCCTAGCGACCACAGATACGCAGTATTTT. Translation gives CSSSWGLATTDTQYF.

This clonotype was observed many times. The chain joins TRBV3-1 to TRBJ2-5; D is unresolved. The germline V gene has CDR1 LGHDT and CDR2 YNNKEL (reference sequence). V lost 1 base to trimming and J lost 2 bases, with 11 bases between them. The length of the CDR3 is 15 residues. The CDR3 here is CASSQGVGIQETQYF. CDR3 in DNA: TGTGCCAGCAGCCAAGGTGTAGGGATTCAAGAGACCCAGTACTTC.

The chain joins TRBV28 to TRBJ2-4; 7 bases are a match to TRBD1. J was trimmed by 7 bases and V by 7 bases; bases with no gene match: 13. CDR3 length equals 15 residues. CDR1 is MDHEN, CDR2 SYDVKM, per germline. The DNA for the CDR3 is TGTGCCAGCAAGGGATTTCGACAGGGAAGGAACATTCAGTACTTC. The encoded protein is CASKGFRQGRNIQYF.

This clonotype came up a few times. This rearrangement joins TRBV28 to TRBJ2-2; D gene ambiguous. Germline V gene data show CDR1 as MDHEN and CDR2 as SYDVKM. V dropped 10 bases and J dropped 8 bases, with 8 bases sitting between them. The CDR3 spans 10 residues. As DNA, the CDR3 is TGTGCCACCGGTGGAGGGGAGCTGTTTTTT. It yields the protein CATGGGELFF. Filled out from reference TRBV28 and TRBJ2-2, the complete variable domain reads DVKVTQSSRYLVKRTGEKVFLECVQDMDHENMFWYRQDPGLGLRLIYFSYDVKMKEKGDIPEGYSVSREKKERFSLILESASTNQTSMYLCATGGGELFFGEGSRLTVL.

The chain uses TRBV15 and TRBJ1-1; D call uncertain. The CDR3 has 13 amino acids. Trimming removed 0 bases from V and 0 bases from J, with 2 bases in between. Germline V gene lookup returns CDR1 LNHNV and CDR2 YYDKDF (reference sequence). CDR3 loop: CATSRDVNTEAFF. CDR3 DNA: TGTGCCACCAGCAGAGACGTGAACACTGAAGCTTTCTTT. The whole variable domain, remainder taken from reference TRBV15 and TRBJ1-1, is DAMVIQNPRYQVTQFGKPVTLSCSQTLNHNVMYWYQQKSSQAPKLLFHYYDKDFNNEADTPDNFQSRRPNTSFCFLDIRSPGLGDTAMYLCATSRDVNTEAFFGQGTRLTVV.

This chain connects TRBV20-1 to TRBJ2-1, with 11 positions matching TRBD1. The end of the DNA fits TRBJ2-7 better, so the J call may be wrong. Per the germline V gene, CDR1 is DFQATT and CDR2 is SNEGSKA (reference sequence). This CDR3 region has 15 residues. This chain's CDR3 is CSARGDRGILYEQYF. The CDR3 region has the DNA TGCAGTGCTAGAGGGGACAGGGGGATCCTCTACGAGCAGTACTTC.

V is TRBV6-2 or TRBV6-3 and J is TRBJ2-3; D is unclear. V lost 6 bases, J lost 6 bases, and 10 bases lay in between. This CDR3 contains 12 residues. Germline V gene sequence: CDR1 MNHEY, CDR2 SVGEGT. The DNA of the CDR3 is TGTGCCAGCAGCGGCTTCATGGATACGCAGTATTTT. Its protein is CASSGFMDTQYF.

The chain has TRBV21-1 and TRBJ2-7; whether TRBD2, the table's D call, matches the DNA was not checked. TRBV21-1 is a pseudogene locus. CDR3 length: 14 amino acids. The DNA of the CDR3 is TGTGCCAGCAGCGCCCTCCCCGGTCCCTACGAGCAGTACTTC. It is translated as CASSALPGPYEQYF.

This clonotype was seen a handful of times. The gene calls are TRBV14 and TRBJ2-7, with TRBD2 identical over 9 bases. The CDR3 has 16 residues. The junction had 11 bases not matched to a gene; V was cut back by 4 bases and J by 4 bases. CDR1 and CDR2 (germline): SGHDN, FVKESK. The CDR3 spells CASSRPGAGGLYEQYF. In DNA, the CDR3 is TGTGCCAGCAGCCGCCCCGGAGCGGGAGGACTGTACGAGCAGTACTTC.

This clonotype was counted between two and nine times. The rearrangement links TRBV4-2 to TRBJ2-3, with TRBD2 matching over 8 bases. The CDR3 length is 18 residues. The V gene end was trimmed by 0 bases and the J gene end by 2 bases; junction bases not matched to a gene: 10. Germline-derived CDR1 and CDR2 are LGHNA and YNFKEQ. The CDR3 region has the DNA TGTGCCAGCAGCCAAGATACTTGGCGGGAGGACTACACAGATACGCAGTATTTT. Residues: CASSQDTWREDYTDTQYF.

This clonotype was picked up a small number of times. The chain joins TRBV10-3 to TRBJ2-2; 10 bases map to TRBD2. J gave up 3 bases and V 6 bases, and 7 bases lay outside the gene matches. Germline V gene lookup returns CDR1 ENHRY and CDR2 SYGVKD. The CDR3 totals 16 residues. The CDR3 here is CAIRPLAGEDTGELFF. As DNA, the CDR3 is TGTGCCATCAGGCCGCTAGCGGGAGAGGACACCGGGGAGCTGTTTTTT.